The rows below give T cell receptor beta chains drawn from one sample of a study of blood T cell repertoires in COVID-19. TCRdb keeps only in-frame clones here, not all; method: immunoSEQ multiplex PCR. The repertoire has about 220,000 clones, roughly 84% of them found once; the top ten carry approximately 3%. Source material: peripheral blood. The receptors were sampled from a woman younger than 45 who had recovered from COVID-19. Both conserved end residues are part of each CDR3. A D gene is named only where the DNA matches it firmly. Not every row has a clone size; where given, it reads once, few, many or a size class.

TRBV5-1	TRBJ1-1	NA	NA	TGCGCCACCTTACCCCCAGGGTTCACTGAAGCTTTCTTT	CATLPPGFTEAFF
TRBV9	TRBJ2-1	TRBD2	NA	TGTGCCAGCAGCGTAACTAGCGGGTTTACCTACAATGAGCAGTTCTTC	CASSVTSGFTYNEQFF
TRBV28	TRBJ2-7	NA	few	TGTGCCAGCCGGGCGGGGTCGGCCGAGCAGTACTTC	CASRAGSAEQYF
TRBV7-9	TRBJ2-1	TRBD2	NA	TGTGCCAGCAGCTTAGTTGCTAGCGGGAGGACTTATAGTAGGAATGAGCAGTTCTTC	CASSLVASGRTYSRNEQFF
TRBV5-1	TRBJ2-3	TRBD2	few	TGCGCCAGCAGCCACCACGGGACTAGCGTTGTAGATACGCAGTATTTT	CASSHHGTSVVDTQYF
TRBV5-1	TRBJ2-1	TRBD2	few	TGCGCCAGCAGCCCGTGGACTAGCGGGCAAAACAATGAGCAGTTCTTC	CASSPWTSGQNNEQFF
TRBV5-1	TRBJ2-1	NA	NA	TGCGCCAGCAGCCCCGGGGACAGCGGGCCTTGGAATGAGCAGTTCTTC	CASSPGDSGPWNEQFF
TRBV2	TRBJ1-6	TRBD1	NA	TGTGCCAGCAGTGACGCCGGACAGGGGAGATTAGGGAGTTCACCCCTCCACTTT	CASSDAGQGRLGSSPLHF
TRBV19	TRBJ2-2	NA	NA	TGTGCCAGTAGGCCCTCGGAGGCCGCGGACACCGGGGAGCTGTTTTTT	CASRPSEAADTGELFF
TRBV19	TRBJ2-1	TRBD2	once	TGTGCCAGTACCTGGAGGACTAGCGGGAACAATGAGCAGTTCTTC	CASTWRTSGNNEQFF
TRBV30	TRBJ2-5	TRBD1	NA	TGTGCCTGGAGTCCAGGGGGAGCTTTAGGGACCCAGTACTTC	CAWSPGGALGTQYF
TRBV5-6	TRBJ2-2	NA	NA	TGTGCCAGCAGCGCGGTTCCGGCCGGGGAGCTGTTTTTT	CASSAVPAGELFF
TRBV5-4	TRBJ1-1	NA	NA	TGTGCCAGCAGCCTCGACAGCATGAACACTGAAGCTTTCTTT	CASSLDSMNTEAFF
TRBV4-2	TRBJ2-7	TRBD1	NA	TGTGCCAGCAGCCAAGATGGACAGGGATACGAGCAGTACTTC	CASSQDGQGYEQYF
TRBV30	TRBJ1-5	NA	NA	TGTGCCTGGAGTGTACTAGGCTTACAGAGCACTCAGCCCCAGCATTTT	CAWSVLGLQSTQPQHF
TRBV7-6	TRBJ2-2	NA	NA	TGTGCCAGCAGCGGTAGTAGGCAGGGTGGGGCCGGGGAGCTGTTTTTT	CASSGSRQGGAGELFF
TRBV28	TRBJ1-2	NA	NA	TGTGCCAGCAGCCCCGGTGGAGGGCAATATGGCTACACCTTC	CASSPGGGQYGYTF
TRBV11-1	TRBJ2-1	TRBD2	NA	TGTGCCAGCAGCTTAGCAGGGACTAGAAGGGCCCAAGAGCAGTTCTTC	CASSLAGTRRAQEQFF
TRBV2	TRBJ2-7	NA	NA	TGTGCCAGCAGTGAGTTTAACGAGCAGTACTTC	CASSEFNEQYF
TRBV7-5	TRBJ2-7	NA	once	TGTGTCAGAAGCTTAAGCGGGAGGAATGGATGGCGGGCCTCCCACGAGCAGTACTTC	CVRSLSGRNGWRASHEQYF
TRBV30	TRBJ1-1	NA	NA	TGTGCCTGGACTGGCCTGAACACTGAAGCTTTCTTT	CAWTGLNTEAFF
TRBV11-2	TRBJ1-4	NA	NA	TGTGCCAGCAGCTCTGGACAGCGGGGGAATGAAAAACTGTTTTTT	CASSSGQRGNEKLFF
TRBV28	TRBJ2-1	NA	NA	TGTGCCAGCCTTTTTGCTAGCGCCCGCGCGCGGAATGAGCAGTTCTTC	CASLFASARARNEQFF
TRBV10-3	TRBJ1-5	NA	NA	TGTGCCATCTCTGGAGGGAGCAATCAGCCCCAGCATTTT	CAISGGSNQPQHF
TRBV4-2	TRBJ1-1	NA	NA	TGTGCCAGCAGCCAAGAGACAGAAGCTTTCTTT	CASSQETEAFF
TRBV5-6	TRBJ2-7	NA	NA	TGTGCCAGCAGCATGGGTACCTACGAGCAGTACTTC	CASSMGTYEQYF
TRBV4-1	TRBJ2-7	NA	NA	TGCGCCAGCAGCCCTTTCTCTGAGCTCTCCTACGAGCAGTACTTC	CASSPFSELSYEQYF
TRBV7-2	TRBJ2-7	TRBD1	NA	TGTGCCAGCAGTTTAGGGACAGGGGCTTCCTACGAGCAGTACTTC	CASSLGTGASYEQYF
TRBV28	TRBJ1-5	NA	NA	TGTGCCAGCAGTCCTGGGACACCTTATCAGCCCCAGCATTTT	CASSPGTPYQPQHF
TRBV28	TRBJ2-3	TRBD2	NA	TGTGCCAGCAGTTCCGGGGGGAGCACAGATACGCAGTATTTT	CASSSGGSTDTQYF
TRBV12-3/TRBV12-4	TRBJ2-1	NA	NA	TGTGCCAGCAGCTCTAACGACTACAATGAGCAGTTCTTC	CASSSNDYNEQFF
TRBV12-5	TRBJ2-5	NA	NA	TGTGCTAGTGGTTTGATCGGCCCGGGAGAGACCCAGTACTTC	CASGLIGPGETQYF
TRBV24-1	TRBJ2-1	TRBD2	NA	TGTGCCACCAGGGATGGACTAGCGGGAGAATCTGAGTTCTTC	CATRDGLAGESEFF
TRBV15	TRBJ2-1	TRBD1	NA	TGTGCCACCAGCCTTCCCGAGGGGGCGGATGAGCAGTTCTTC	CATSLPEGADEQFF
TRBV5-1	TRBJ2-1	TRBD2	NA	TGCGCCAGCAGCTTGGGACTAGCGGGAGCAGCTTCCTACAATGAGCAGTTCTTC	CASSLGLAGAASYNEQFF
TRBV2	TRBJ1-6	NA	NA	TGTGCCAGCACTTCAGGGCTGAGCTCCTATAATTCACCCCTCCACTTT	CASTSGLSSYNSPLHF
TRBV6-5	TRBJ1-1	NA	NA	TGTGCCAGCAGTTACGACAGGAGGAACACTGAAGCTTTCTTT	CASSYDRRNTEAFF
TRBV5-4	TRBJ2-2	TRBD1	NA	TGTGCCAGCAGCTTGGGGGACAGGGGGCCCGGGGAGCTGTTTTTT	CASSLGDRGPGELFF
TRBV28	TRBJ1-4	NA	NA	TGTGCCAGCAGTATAGGGGGGGCCTCGGAAAAACTGTTTTTT	CASSIGGASEKLFF
TRBV6-5	TRBJ2-2	NA	NA	TGTGCCAGCAGTCCTACAGGGAGAGTCGGGGAGCTGTTTTTT	CASSPTGRVGELFF
TRBV28	TRBJ2-7	TRBD1	NA	TGTGCCACCTACAGGGGCGAATATCCCTACGAGCAGTACTTC	CATYRGEYPYEQYF